The 29 T cell receptor beta chains reported below all come from one sample, sequenced in a study of immune cell composition in non-small cell lung cancer (dated by TCRdb to 2017 to 2019). The method was the immunoSEQ multiplex PCR assay. Imported from immuneACCESS, the table was reduced by TCRdb to in-frame sequences with V and J called. These copies leave out some clones; in studies compared against another copy, an unresolved V gene accounts for under half, and the cause of the remainder is not known. This sample comprises some 3,900 clones, 70% to 85% of them detected only once. The ten largest clonotypes hold 7.5% of the sample. The sequenced sample was lung tumor tissue. The receptors originated from a human donor with non-small cell lung cancer.

This clone was recorded only once. V and J are TRBV4-1 and TRBJ1-5; no definite D call. V gave up 0 bases and J gave up 4 bases, with 13 bases separating them. Germline V gene data show CDR1 as MGHRA and CDR2 as YSYEKL. The CDR3 is 16 residues long. As DNA, the CDR3 is TGCGCCAGCAGCCAAGACCGCCTATTCCGAAATCAGCCCCAGCATTTT. It yields the protein CASSQDRLFRNQPQHF.

This clone was found once. The chain combines TRBV7-2 with TRBJ2-7, with D perhaps TRBD2 (6 bases). The CDR3 spans 13 residues. Trimming took off 5 bases at V and 3 bases at J, with 11 bases between the two ends. Germline V CDR1 and CDR2: SGHTA, FQGNSA. CDR3 bases: TGTGCCAGCAGCCTGACTAGTTACTACGAGCAGTACTTC. The encoded protein is CASSLTSYYEQYF.

V gene TRBV5-6 combines with J gene TRBJ1-4; 8 bases are a match to TRBD1. CDR3 size: 16 residues. V was pared by 2 bases and J by 10 bases, with 13 bases of the junction left unmatched. Germline V gene lookup returns CDR1 SGHDT and CDR2 YYEEEE. The CDR3 DNA is TGTGCCAGCAGCTTTGGCCAGGGGGCGCGAATCGGAAAACTGTTTTTT. It yields the protein CASSFGQGARIGKLFF. Full variable domain (rest looked up from reference TRBV5-6 and TRBJ1-4): DAGVTQSPTHLIKTRGQQVTLRCSPKSGHDTVSWYQQALGQGPQFIFQYYEEEERQRGNFPDRFSGHQFPNYSSELNVNALLLGDSALYLCASSFGQGARIGKLFFGSGTQLSVL.

This clone was detected a few times. V and J are TRBV2 and TRBJ1-1; D is unresolved. This CDR3 has 13 amino acids. Trimming shortened V by 7 bases and J by 1 base, and 10 bases separated the two germline ends. Germline V lookup: CDR1 SNHLY, CDR2 FYNNEI. CDR3 DNA sequence: TGTGCCAGCACCTTTCAGGAGAACACTGAAGCTTTCTTT. Protein sequence: CASTFQENTEAFF.

V usage is TRBV18 and J usage is TRBJ2-3, with D possibly being TRBD1 (6 bases). The CDR3 extends over 17 amino acids. V lost 2 bases, J lost 7 bases, and 22 bases lay in between. Germline V gene sequence: CDR1 KGHSH, CDR2 LQKENI. For the CDR3, the DNA is TGTGCCAGCTCACCATTCTCGGACAGTGGGTTAGGCCATACGCAGTATTTT. Translating it yields CASSPFSDSGLGHTQYF.

The V and J genes are TRBV5-1 and TRBJ1-3, with D perhaps TRBD1 (5 bases). Trimming removed 0 bases at V and 2 bases at J, with 6 bases between. Per germline, CDR1 SGHRS and CDR2 YFSETQ. The CDR3 spans 14 residues. The CDR3 coding sequence is TGCGCCAGCAGCTTGGAACAGGCTGGAAACACCATATATTTT. Translated, it gives CASSLEQAGNTIYF.

This clone was observed a single time. This sequence joins TRBV4-1 and TRBJ1-6, with 7 bases fitting TRBD1. This CDR3 is built from 15 residues. V gave up 0 bases and J gave up 8 bases; unmatched junction bases: 4. Per the germline V gene, CDR1 is MGHRA and CDR2 is YSYEKL. The CDR3 sequence is CASSQEVTGDSPLHF. The CDR3 region has the DNA TGCGCCAGCAGCCAAGAGGTCACAGGGGATTCACCCCTCCACTTT.

The chain joins TRBV5-1 to TRBJ2-3; D uncertain. The germline CDR1 and CDR2 sequences are SGHRS and YFSETQ. V lost 7 bases and J 3 bases, leaving 12 bases between the germline ends. The CDR3 is made up of 13 amino acids. DNA for the CDR3: TGCGCCAGCCTCCGAGATTATACAGATACGCAGTATTTT. Residues: CASLRDYTDTQYF. The variable domain in full, completed from reference TRBV5-1 and TRBJ2-3, reads KAGVTQTPRYLIKTRGQQVTLSCSPISGHRSVSWYQQTPGQGLQFLFEYFSETQRNKGNFPGRFSGRQFSNSRSEMNVSTLELGDSALYLCASLRDYTDTQYFGPGTRLTVL.

The gene calls are TRBV5-6 and TRBJ2-7; D is uncertain. Germline V gives CDR1 SGHDT, CDR2 YYEEEE. The ends were cut back, 1 base at V and 3 bases at J, with 5 bases in the middle. This CDR3 region has 12 residues. Written as DNA, the CDR3 is TGTGCCAGCAGCTTGTTCCTCTACGAGCAGTACTTC. This gives the protein CASSLFLYEQYF.

The chain combines TRBV18 with TRBJ1-5; perhaps TRBD1 as D (6 bases). The CDR3 runs to 18 residues. Germline lookup yields CDR1 KGHSH and CDR2 LQKENI. Trimming took 3 bases from V and 6 from J, leaving 24 bases between them. CDR3 in DNA: TGTGCCAGCTCACCGGCGAGAGGGGGAACAATAGAGGGTCAGCCCCAGCATTTT. As protein: CASSPARGGTIEGQPQHF.

This clone was seen a single time. This rearrangement joins TRBV6-6 to TRBJ1-1; D remains unclear. The CDR3 consists of 14 residues. Germline V gene data show CDR1 as MNHNY and CDR2 as SVGAGI (reference sequence). The germline V and J ends were trimmed by 0 bases and 2 bases, with 7 bases remaining between them. CDR3 sequence (DNA): TGTGCCAGCAGTTACTCGAACTTTAACACTGAAGCTTTCTTT. Its protein product is CASSYSNFNTEAFF.

The V call is TRBV4-3, the J call TRBJ2-5; 7 nucleotides align to TRBD2. Germline CDR1 and CDR2: LGHNA and YSLEER. The CDR3 covers 13 residues. Trimming cost V 3 bases and J 5 bases; bases outside gene matches: 3. The CDR3 here is CASSHSRGETQYF. DNA for the CDR3: TGCGCCAGCAGCCATTCGCGGGGGGAGACCCAGTACTTC.

The rearrangement uses TRBV7-2 and TRBJ1-2; 8 nucleotides line up with TRBD1. V lost 5 bases to trimming and J lost 1 base; unmatched junction nucleotides: 3. This CDR3 spans 14 amino acids. Looked up from germline, CDR1 is SGHTA and CDR2 is FQGNSA. The CDR3 region has the DNA TGTGCCAGCAGCCGCACAGGGGGTAACTATGGCTACACCTTC. Residues: CASSRTGGNYGYTF.

The CDR3 reads CSVVGGNTEAFF. For the CDR3, the DNA is TGCAGCGTTGTCGGGGGAAACACTGAAGCTTTCTTT. V gene TRBV29-1 combines with J gene TRBJ1-1, with D possibly matching TRBD1 (5 bases). The germline V gene encodes CDR1 SQVTM and CDR2 ANQGSEA. The V gene lost 4 bases and the J gene lost 2 bases, with 8 bases spanning the gap. The CDR3 spans 12 residues. The entire variable domain, with the rest obtained from reference TRBV29-1 and TRBJ1-1, is as follows: SAVISQKPSRDICQRGTSLTIQCQVDSQVTMMFWYRQQPGQSLTLIATANQGSEATYESGFVIDKFPISRPNLTFSTLTVSNMSPEDSSIYLCSVVGGNTEAFFGQGTRLTVV.

This clone was seen just once. The CDR3 DNA reads TGCGCCAGCAGCCAAGATATTATGAGGGAATCGAACACCGGGGAGCTGTTTTTT. This encodes CASSQDIMRESNTGELFF. The chain combines TRBV4-1 with TRBJ2-2, with D tentatively TRBD2 (5 bases). V shed 0 bases and J shed 0 bases, with 14 bases lying between them. From germline, CDR1 is MGHRA and CDR2 YSYEKL. CDR3 length equals 18 residues.

The CDR3 is CASSLATGLAGTDTQYF. For the CDR3, the DNA is TGTGCCAGCAGCTTGGCTACCGGACTAGCGGGGACAGATACGCAGTATTTT. This chain connects TRBV5-5 to TRBJ2-3; 12 bases fit TRBD2. This CDR3 is 17 amino acids long. Per germline, CDR1 SGHKS and CDR2 YYEKEE (reference sequence). V dropped 0 bases and J dropped 3; count of bases not matched to a gene: 5.

This clone was detected once. This chain joins TRBV4-1 and TRBJ1-1; D is unclear. V was pared by 2 bases and J by 1 base, with 29 bases between. Germline values: CDR1 MGHRA, CDR2 YSYEKL. The CDR3 totals 21 residues. The CDR3 DNA reads TGCGCCAGCAGCCAAAAAACTAGCCCGACGGGTATGCGGTGGGGGAACACTGAAGCTTTCTTT. It is translated as CASSQKTSPTGMRWGNTEAFF.

This rearrangement joins TRBV29-1 to TRBJ2-7; 9 nucleotides match TRBD1. Germline V gene data show CDR1 as SQVTM and CDR2 as ANQGSEA. V lost 4 bases and J lost 3; bases outside the gene matches: 7. The CDR3 contains 14 residues. Here the CDR3 reads CSVAPGQGLYEQYF. The CDR3, as DNA: TGCAGCGTTGCCCCGGGACAGGGTCTCTACGAGCAGTACTTC.

This sequence joins TRBV18 and TRBJ1-6; TRBD1 matches 12 bases. The CDR3 contains 15 residues. The V gene end was trimmed by 2 bases and the J gene end by 12 bases; junction bases not matched to a gene: 5. Germline V CDR1 and CDR2: KGHSH, LQKENI. Here the CDR3 DNA reads TGTGCCAGCTCACCAACCGGGACAGGGGGCTTACCCCTCCACTTT. Translation gives CASSPTGTGGLPLHF.

The V and J genes are TRBV7-3 and TRBJ2-3; maybe TRBD2 (5 bases). Trimming took off 3 bases at V and 3 bases at J, with 10 bases between the two ends. In germline, CDR1 is SGHTA, CDR2 FQGTGA. There are 14 residues in the CDR3. The CDR3 DNA follows: TGTGCCAGCAGCTTGAGGGCGCGTACAGATACGCAGTATTTT. This sequence encodes CASSLRARTDTQYF.

The chain joins TRBV14 to TRBJ2-3, with no clear D. Trimming stripped 0 bases from V and 7 bases from J, with 5 bases between. From germline, CDR1 is SGHDN and CDR2 FVKESK. This CDR3 is 12 amino acids long. The CDR3: CASSQDSYTQYF. The DNA for the CDR3 is TGTGCCAGCAGCCAAGATTCCTATACGCAGTATTTT.

J is TRBJ2-2 and V is TRBV9; TRBD2 agrees at 9 bases. CDR3 length: 15 residues. J was trimmed by 6 bases and V by 3 bases; bases with no gene match: 6. The V gene's germline CDR1 is SGDLS and CDR2 YYNGEE. The CDR3 DNA sequence: TGTGCCAGCAGCGGAACTAGCGGGTTACCCGGGGAGCTGTTTTTT. The encoded protein is CASSGTSGLPGELFF.

The chain links TRBV11-2 to TRBJ2-7; D is possibly TRBD2 (6 bases). Germline V lookup: CDR1 SGHAT, CDR2 FQNNGV. Deletions cut 0 bases from V and 4 bases from J, with 13 bases between. This CDR3 contains 15 residues. The CDR3 sequence: CASSLDPGVMYEQYF. CDR3 in DNA: TGTGCCAGCAGCTTAGATCCGGGGGTGATGTACGAGCAGTACTTC.

The chain combines TRBV5-1 with TRBJ2-7; TRBD2 agrees at 7 bases. The germline V gene has CDR1 SGHRS and CDR2 YFSETQ. The CDR3 is 15 amino acids. V shed 2 bases, J shed 0 bases, and the junction held 5 bases outside the gene matches. This CDR3 reads CASSFQAGNSYEQYF. CDR3 nucleotides: TGCGCCAGCAGCTTTCAAGCGGGGAACTCCTACGAGCAGTACTTC.

The V gene is TRBV15, the J gene TRBJ2-5; D uncertain. CDR1 and CDR2 (germline): LNHNV, YYDKDF (reference sequence). Trimming left V 1 base short and J 5 bases short, with 5 bases between. The CDR3 loop spans 12 amino acids. The CDR3 DNA sequence: TGTGCCACCAGCAGAGTCTCGGAGACCCAGTACTTC. Amino acid sequence: CATSRVSETQYF.

The chain is built from TRBV7-2 and TRBJ2-2; D unresolved. The CDR3 totals 12 residues. Germline V gene lookup returns CDR1 SGHTA and CDR2 FQGNSA. Trimming stripped 3 bases from V and 3 bases from J, with 2 bases between. The CDR3 loop is CASSFDTGELFF. The CDR3 region has the DNA TGTGCCAGCAGCTTCGACACCGGGGAGCTGTTTTTT.

In this sample, this clone turned up a few times. The rearrangement joins TRBV18 to TRBJ2-7; 11 positions agree with TRBD1. The CDR3 has 15 amino acids. From germline, CDR1 is KGHSH and CDR2 LQKENI. V lost 4 bases, J lost 7 bases, and 9 bases stayed unmatched. Here the CDR3 reads CASSQAGTGGEEQYF. Here the CDR3 DNA reads TGTGCCAGCTCACAAGCCGGGACAGGGGGGGAAGAGCAGTACTTC.

V gene TRBV7-3 combines with J gene TRBJ2-1; TRBD2 matches at 13 bases. V trimming: 4 bases; J trimming: 3 bases; junction bases outside the gene matches: 3. This CDR3 has 16 residues. Germline assignment: CDR1 SGHTA and CDR2 FQGTGA. The DNA of the CDR3 is TGTGCCAGCAGCTCGACTAGCGGGGGGCACTACAATGAGCAGTTCTTC. It yields the protein CASSSTSGGHYNEQFF.

The chain is built from TRBV19 and TRBJ1-4; no reliable D call. V gave up 0 bases and J gave up 0 bases, with 8 bases separating them. CDR3 length: 16 residues. Germline V gives CDR1 LNHDA, CDR2 SQIVND (reference sequence). DNA of the CDR3: TGTGCCAGTAGTATAGACCACAGAGCAACTAATGAAAAACTGTTTTTT. Encoded protein: CASSIDHRATNEKLFF.